A single sample is the source of the 9 T cell receptor beta chains below, sequenced in a study of blood T cell repertoires in COVID-19. Assay: immunoSEQ multiplex PCR; the TCRdb copy retains only in-frame clones and omits some. The sample yields about 68,000 clones, 65% to 90% seen once. The sample consisted of peripheral blood. The source of these receptors is a woman aged 60 to 75 with acute or convalescent COVID-19.

The chain employs TRBV5-1 and TRBJ2-3, with D perhaps TRBD2 (7 bases). Per the germline V gene, CDR1 is SGHRS and CDR2 is YFSETQ. The CDR3 contains 16 residues. V shed 4 bases and J shed 2 bases, with 17 bases lying between them. The CDR3 nucleotides read TGCGCCAGCAGCCCCCGGGACGGGGGGCCCACAGATACGCAGTATTTT. Amino acids: CASSPRDGGPTDTQYF.

The V gene is TRBV6-2 or TRBV6-3, the J gene TRBJ1-2; D is perhaps TRBD1 (6 bases). The CDR3 has 16 residues. Germline assignment: CDR1 MNHEY and CDR2 SVGEGT. V shed 0 bases and J shed 6 bases, with 17 bases lying between them. The DNA for the CDR3 is TGTGCCAGCAGTTACTCGGTAAAGGGGGATACTAATGGCTACACCTTC. It yields the protein CASSYSVKGDTNGYTF.

The chain links TRBV29-1 to TRBJ1-1; D is uncertain. The germline CDR1 and CDR2 sequences are SQVTM and ANQGSEA. The CDR3 is 13 residues long. V was pared by 7 bases and J by 5 bases, with 17 bases between. The CDR3 spells CSAFASGWTEAFF. The CDR3 bases are TGCAGCGCTTTTGCTTCTGGCTGGACTGAAGCTTTCTTT. Supplemented by reference TRBV29-1 and TRBJ1-1, the full variable domain reads SAVISQKPSRDICQRGTSLTIQCQVDSQVTMMFWYRQQPGQSLTLIATANQGSEATYESGFVIDKFPISRPNLTFSTLTVSNMSPEDSSIYLCSAFASGWTEAFFGQGTRLTVV.

V is TRBV28 and J is TRBJ1-5; no reliable D call. This CDR3 has 13 amino acids. V lost 6 bases to trimming and J lost 7 bases, with 13 bases between them. The germline V gene encodes CDR1 MDHEN and CDR2 SYDVKM. The CDR3 nucleotides are TGTGCCAGCAGGAAGAGGTCCCACCAGCCCCAGCATTTT. Its protein is CASRKRSHQPQHF.

This chain links TRBV28 with TRBJ2-7; 11 positions agree with TRBD2. The CDR3 loop spans 16 amino acids. The germline CDR1 and CDR2 sequences are MDHEN and SYDVKM. Trimming at V came to 5 bases and at J to 0 bases, leaving 6 bases not matched to a gene. The CDR3 bases are TGTGCCAGCAGTACCCGACTAGCGGGGAGCTCCTACGAGCAGTACTTC. Translating gives CASSTRLAGSSYEQYF.

The chain employs TRBV28 and TRBJ1-5; TRBD1 aligns across 10 bases. With 5 bases clipped from V and 4 bases from J, the junction kept 8 bases outside the gene matches. There are 16 residues in the CDR3. Germline loops: CDR1 MDHEN, CDR2 SYDVKM. In DNA, the CDR3 is TGTGCCAGCAGTCCTATCCCGGGACAGGGGAATCAGCCCCAGCATTTT. It specifies CASSPIPGQGNQPQHF.

CDR3 nucleotide sequence: TGCAGTGCTAGTAGAGTAACTGGAAACACCATATATTTT. Amino acids: CSASRVTGNTIYF. J is TRBJ1-3 and V is TRBV20-1; D gene unclear. V lost 3 bases and J 2 bases, leaving 8 bases between the germline ends. Germline V gives CDR1 DFQATT, CDR2 SNEGSKA (reference sequence). The CDR3 runs to 13 residues.

The V gene is TRBV6-5, the J gene TRBJ1-6, with D maybe TRBD1 (5 bases). Between the trimmed V and J ends, which lost 2 bases and 9 bases, there was a span of 17 bases. CDR3 size: 16 residues. Germline assignment: CDR1 MNHEY and CDR2 SVGAGI. CDR3 loop: CASSYGRGAPSSPLHF. As DNA, the CDR3 is TGTGCCAGCAGTTACGGGAGGGGTGCGCCCAGTTCACCCCTCCACTTT.

The V and J genes are TRBV2 and TRBJ1-3; no clear D. CDR1 SNHLY and CDR2 FYNNEI come from the germline V gene. Trimming took off 4 bases at V and 0 bases at J, with 7 bases between the two ends. The length of the CDR3 is 14 residues. The CDR3 loop is CASSVYSSGNTIYF. The CDR3 DNA follows: TGTGCCAGCAGTGTTTACAGCTCTGGAAACACCATATATTTT.